The 25 T cell receptor beta chains given below trace back to one sample, sequenced in a study of blood T cell repertoires in COVID-19. Sequencing used immunoSEQ multiplex PCR; TCRdb keeps in-frame clones, though not all of them. The repertoire holds 400,000 or so clones, with roughly 86% as singletons. The sequencing input was PBMCs or T cells enriched from blood (not recorded which). Receptors originate from a man aged 35 to 55 in a cohort exposed to, infected with or recovered from COVID-19 (not recorded which).

This clone has only a few counts. The V and J genes are TRBV29-1 and TRBJ1-3, with D uncertain. V lost 4 bases and J lost 4, with 14 bases in between. Per the germline V gene, CDR1 is SQVTM and CDR2 is ANQGSEA. The CDR3 has 14 amino acids. The CDR3 spells CSVGFGGPGNTIYF. The DNA for the CDR3 is TGCAGCGTTGGGTTTGGAGGGCCCGGAAACACCATATATTTT.

This sequence joins TRBV3-1 (or the pseudogene TRBV3-2) and TRBJ2-7; 8 bases fit TRBD2. This CDR3 is 17 amino acids long. The V and J ends lost 0 bases and 3 bases, in that order; junction bases with no gene match: 10. Per germline, CDR1 LGHDT and CDR2 YNNKEL (reference sequence). The CDR3: CASSQDLKAGAGYEQYF. In nucleotides, the CDR3 is TGTGCCAGCAGCCAAGACCTCAAAGCGGGAGCCGGCTACGAGCAGTACTTC.

This rearrangement joins TRBV7-3 to TRBJ1-6; possible D gene TRBD1, 6 bases. Looked up from germline, CDR1 is SGHTA and CDR2 is FQGTGA. The CDR3 totals 14 residues. V was pared by 1 base and J by 9 bases, with 10 bases between. The CDR3 bases are TGTGCCAGCAGCTTAAATGGGGGCGCTTCACCCCTCCACTTT. This sequence encodes CASSLNGGASPLHF.

CDR3: CASSPDPQANYGYTF. CDR3 bases: TGCGCCAGCAGCCCTGACCCACAGGCGAACTATGGCTACACCTTC. This sequence joins TRBV5-1 and TRBJ1-2; TRBD1 is a possible D gene (5 bases). V was pared by 4 bases and J by 2 bases, with 15 bases between. CDR1 is SGHRS, CDR2 YFSETQ, per germline. This CDR3 is built from 15 residues. Filled out from reference TRBV5-1 and TRBJ1-2, the complete variable domain reads KAGVTQTPRYLIKTRGQQVTLSCSPISGHRSVSWYQQTPGQGLQFLFEYFSETQRNKGNFPGRFSGRQFSNSRSEMNVSTLELGDSALYLCASSPDPQANYGYTFGSGTRLTVV.

This chain links TRBV5-1 with TRBJ2-5; 7 bases map to TRBD1. The germline gives CDR1 SGHRS, CDR2 YFSETQ. This CDR3 spans 14 amino acids. V lost 5 bases to trimming and J lost 5 bases; unmatched junction nucleotides: 9. The DNA for the CDR3 is TGCGCCAGCAGGCTGACAGGGTGGGGGGAGACCCAGTACTTC. Its translation is CASRLTGWGETQYF. Supplemented by reference TRBV5-1 and TRBJ2-5, the full variable domain reads KAGVTQTPRYLIKTRGQQVTLSCSPISGHRSVSWYQQTPGQGLQFLFEYFSETQRNKGNFPGRFSGRQFSNSRSEMNVSTLELGDSALYLCASRLTGWGETQYFGPGTRLLVL.

The chain employs TRBV7-2 and TRBJ1-1; 8 bases match TRBD1. Germline-derived CDR1 and CDR2 are SGHTA and FQGNSA. The CDR3 spans 16 residues. Trimming took 5 bases from V and 4 from J; bases not matched to a gene: 12. The CDR3: CASSRSGTGIRTEAFF. The CDR3 coding sequence is TGTGCCAGCAGCCGCTCCGGGACAGGTATCCGCACTGAAGCTTTCTTT.

This clone has only one observation. The gene calls are TRBV3-1 (or the pseudogene TRBV3-2) and TRBJ2-1, with 14 bases fitting TRBD2. CDR3 length equals 19 residues. V gave up 1 base and J gave up 3 bases; unmatched junction bases: 8. Germline values: CDR1 LGHDT, CDR2 YNNKEL (reference sequence). The DNA of the CDR3 is TGTGCCAGCAGCCAAGTGATGGGACTAGCGGGAGCCAACTACAATGAGCAGTTCTTC. Amino acids: CASSQVMGLAGANYNEQFF.

The chain recombines TRBV11-3 with TRBJ2-3, with TRBD1 matching 10 bases. This CDR3 comprises 15 residues. Germline lookup yields CDR1 SGHNT and CDR2 YENEEA. V lost 5 bases, J lost 3 bases, and 5 bases stayed unmatched. The CDR3 loop reads CASSPRQGATDTQYF. CDR3 coding DNA: TGTGCCAGCAGCCCCAGACAGGGGGCAACAGATACGCAGTATTTT. The full variable domain, completed using reference TRBV11-3 and TRBJ2-3, is EAGVVQSPRYKIIEKKQPVAFWCNPISGHNTLYWYLQNLGQGPELLIRYENEEAVDDSQLPKDRFSAERLKGVDSTLKIQPAELGDSAVYLCASSPRQGATDTQYFGPGTRLTVL.

This clone was counted once. The chain links TRBV7-9 to TRBJ1-6; 7 bases are shared with TRBD1. The V gene's germline CDR1 is SEHNR and CDR2 FQNEAQ (reference sequence). The CDR3 totals 15 residues. V was pared by 4 bases and J by 7 bases, with 7 bases of the junction left unmatched. The CDR3 loop reads CASSSRGQKNSPLHF. CDR3 coding DNA: TGTGCCAGCAGCTCTAGGGGACAGAAAAATTCACCCCTCCACTTT.

This clone was detected only once. The rearrangement links TRBV18 to TRBJ2-1; 14 nucleotides line up with TRBD2. With V trimmed by 4 bases and J by 8 bases, 7 bases remained unmatched. From germline, CDR1 is KGHSH and CDR2 LQKENI. CDR3 length: 16 residues. CDR3 amino acids: CASSRSGTSGSDEQFF. The CDR3, as DNA: TGTGCCAGCTCACGAAGTGGGACTAGCGGGAGTGATGAGCAGTTCTTC.

The rearrangement links TRBV14 to TRBJ2-5, with 8 bases fitting TRBD2. CDR1 and CDR2 (germline): SGHDN, FVKESK. V shed 1 base, J shed 4 bases, and the junction held 5 bases outside the gene matches. CDR3 size: 15 residues. In nucleotides, the CDR3 is TGTGCCAGCAGCCAAGCGAAAGCGGGGGCAGAGACCCAGTACTTC. Its protein product is CASSQAKAGAETQYF.

The chain is built from TRBV14 and TRBJ2-3; maybe TRBD2 (7 bases). The length of the CDR3 is 15 residues. CDR1 is SGHDN and CDR2 is FVKESK in the germline V gene. V was shortened by 1 base and J by 5 bases, with 13 bases between the two germline ends. CDR3 DNA sequence: TGTGCCAGCAGCCAAGTGGGGGGGGCCTTAGATACGCAGTATTTT. Protein: CASSQVGGALDTQYF.

The chain links TRBV24-1 to TRBJ2-3, with 13 positions matching TRBD2. V shed 4 bases, J shed 4 bases, and the junction held 4 bases outside the gene matches. This CDR3 contains 16 residues. Germline V gene data show CDR1 as KGHDR and CDR2 as SFDVKD. The CDR3 bases are TGTGCCACCAGTGACTGGACTAGCGGGAGTTCAGATACGCAGTATTTT. Protein product: CATSDWTSGSSDTQYF.

The V and J genes are TRBV18 and TRBJ2-4; D may be TRBD2 (5 bases). Trimming stripped 3 bases from V and 0 bases from J, with 12 bases between. The CDR3 contains 16 residues. Germline-derived CDR1 and CDR2 are KGHSH and LQKENI. The CDR3 sequence is CASSPDYSLAKNIQYF. CDR3 nucleotides: TGTGCCAGCTCACCCGACTATAGCCTAGCCAAAAACATTCAGTACTTC.

The chain combines TRBV28 with TRBJ1-5; 9 positions match TRBD1. The CDR3 extends over 16 amino acids. Unmatched junction bases numbered 7, after V lost 6 bases and J lost 1 base. Germline V gene data show CDR1 as MDHEN and CDR2 as SYDVKM. The CDR3, as DNA: TGTGCCAGCAGCCCCTGGGGACAGGGAAGCAATCAGCCCCAGCATTTT. Its translation is CASSPWGQGSNQPQHF.

The sample holds one count of this clone. As DNA, the CDR3 is TGTGCCAGCAGTCCCCTAGGACAGGGGAGATCCTATGGCTACACCTTC. This encodes CASSPLGQGRSYGYTF. The chain couples TRBV27 to TRBJ1-2; 9 nucleotides align to TRBD1. This CDR3 spans 16 amino acids. CDR1 and CDR2 from the germline V gene are MNHEY and SMNVEV (reference sequence). V shed 5 bases, J shed 4 bases, and the junction held 11 bases outside the gene matches.

The chain's CDR3 is CARRPGLAGVFADTQYF. The CDR3, as DNA: TGTGCCAGGCGCCCCGGGTTAGCGGGAGTTTTCGCAGATACGCAGTATTTT. The V call is TRBV2, the J call TRBJ2-3, with 9 bases aligning to TRBD2. Losses at the gene ends were 9 bases for V and 4 bases for J; bases not matched to a gene: 17. Per the germline V gene, CDR1 is SNHLY and CDR2 is FYNNEI. The length of the CDR3 is 17 residues.

J is TRBJ1-2 and V is TRBV11-1; 11 bases line up with TRBD1. This CDR3 has 15 amino acids. Germline V lookup: CDR1 SGHAT, CDR2 FQDESV (reference sequence). The ends lost 5 bases at V and 3 bases at J; junction bases unmatched: 5. The DNA for the CDR3 is TGTGCCAGCAGCGCCGGACAGGGGGCGTACTATGGCTACACCTTC. Protein: CASSAGQGAYYGYTF.

The V and J genes are TRBV7-2 and TRBJ2-2; possibly TRBD2 for D (5 bases). Germline-derived CDR1 and CDR2 are SGHTA and FQGNSA. CDR3 length equals 15 residues. Trimming stripped 3 bases from V and 1 base from J, with 9 bases between. CDR3 DNA sequence: TGTGCCAGCAGCTTTTCGAGGGAGAACACCGGGGAGCTGTTTTTT. Its protein is CASSFSRENTGELFF. Filled out from reference TRBV7-2 and TRBJ2-2, the complete variable domain reads GAGVSQSPSNKVTEKGKDVELRCDPISGHTALYWYRQSLGQGLEFLIYFQGNSAPDKSGLPSDRFSAERTGGSVSTLTIQRTQQEDSAVYLCASSFSRENTGELFFGEGSRLTVL.

This sequence joins TRBV7-2 and TRBJ1-2, with D perhaps TRBD1 (6 bases). This CDR3 has 13 amino acids. Germline V CDR1 and CDR2: SGHTA, FQGNSA. Deletions cut 5 bases from V and 4 bases from J, with 11 bases between. CDR3 protein: CASSQTGLYGYTF. The CDR3 DNA follows: TGTGCCAGCAGCCAAACAGGGCTCTATGGCTACACCTTC.

J is TRBJ2-2 and V is TRBV7-3; TRBD2 aligns across 8 bases. This CDR3 is built from 16 residues. The trim removed 5 bases at V and 2 bases at J, leaving 7 bases unmatched. Germline loops: CDR1 SGHTA, CDR2 FQGTGA. CDR3 nucleotides: TGTGCCAGCAGCCCCCCCGGGAGGGATAACACCGGGGAGCTGTTTTTT. It is translated as CASSPPGRDNTGELFF.

The genes are TRBV19 and TRBJ2-1; 12 nucleotides align to TRBD2. V lost 6 bases to trimming and J lost 3 bases; unmatched junction nucleotides: 3. Germline lookup yields CDR1 LNHDA and CDR2 SQIVND (reference sequence). The CDR3 sequence is 15 residues long. The CDR3 here is CASRRTSGNYNEQFF. CDR3 in DNA: TGTGCCAGTAGAAGGACTAGCGGGAACTACAATGAGCAGTTCTTC.

This chain joins TRBV7-2 and TRBJ1-4; 7 bases are shared with TRBD1. The germline V gene has CDR1 SGHTA and CDR2 FQGNSA. The V and J ends lost 5 bases and 7 bases, in that order; junction bases with no gene match: 7. The CDR3 has 14 amino acids. The CDR3 is CASSNRDSPEKLFF. The CDR3 DNA is TGTGCCAGCAGCAACCGGGACAGCCCTGAAAAACTGTTTTTT.

The rearrangement uses TRBV7-8 and TRBJ1-5; 8 bases line up with TRBD1. J was trimmed by 2 bases and V by 5 bases; bases with no gene match: 5. The V gene's germline CDR1 is SGHVS and CDR2 FQNEAQ. The CDR3 length is 15 residues. The CDR3 spells CASSPGQGGNQPQHF. Here the CDR3 DNA reads TGTGCCAGCAGCCCAGGACAGGGAGGCAATCAGCCCCAGCATTTT.

The genes are TRBV28 and TRBJ1-4, with D unclear. The V gene's germline CDR1 is MDHEN and CDR2 SYDVKM. V lost 6 bases, J lost 5 bases, and 13 bases lay in between. CDR3 size: 14 residues. CDR3 loop: CASSPDNTNEKLFF. The CDR3 DNA sequence: TGTGCCAGCAGCCCTGACAATACCAATGAAAAACTGTTTTTT.